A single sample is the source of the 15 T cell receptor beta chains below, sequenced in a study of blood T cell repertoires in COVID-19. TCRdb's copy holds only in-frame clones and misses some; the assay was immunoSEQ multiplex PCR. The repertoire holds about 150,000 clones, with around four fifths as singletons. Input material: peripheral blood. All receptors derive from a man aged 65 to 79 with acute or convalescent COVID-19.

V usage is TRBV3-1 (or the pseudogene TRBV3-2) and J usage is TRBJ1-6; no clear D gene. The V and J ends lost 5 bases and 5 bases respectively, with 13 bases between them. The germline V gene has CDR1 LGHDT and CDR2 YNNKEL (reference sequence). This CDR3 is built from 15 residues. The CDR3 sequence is CASSETRGDNSPLHF. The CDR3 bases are TGTGCCAGCAGCGAAACTCGAGGCGATAATTCACCCCTCCACTTT.

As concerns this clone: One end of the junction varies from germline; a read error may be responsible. In nucleotides, the CDR3 is TGTGCCTGGAGTCCCAGGCCTCTCTACTTC. Its protein is CAWSPRPLYF. The chain is built from TRBV30 and TRBJ1-2; no reliable D call. Germline V CDR1 and CDR2: GTSNPN, SVGIG (reference sequence). The CDR3 is 10 amino acids.

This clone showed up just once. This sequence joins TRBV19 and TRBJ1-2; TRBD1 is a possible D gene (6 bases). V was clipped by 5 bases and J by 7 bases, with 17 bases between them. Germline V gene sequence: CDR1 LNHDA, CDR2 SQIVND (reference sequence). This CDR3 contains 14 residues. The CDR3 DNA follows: TGTGCCAGTAGTCCCAGGGGCACGCCGCCTGGCTACACCTTC. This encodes CASSPRGTPPGYTF.

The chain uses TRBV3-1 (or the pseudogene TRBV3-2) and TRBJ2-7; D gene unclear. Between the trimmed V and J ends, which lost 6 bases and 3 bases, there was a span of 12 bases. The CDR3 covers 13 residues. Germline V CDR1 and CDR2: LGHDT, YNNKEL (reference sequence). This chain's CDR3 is CASSPSSLYEQYF. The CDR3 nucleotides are TGTGCCAGCAGTCCCAGTTCCCTCTACGAGCAGTACTTC.

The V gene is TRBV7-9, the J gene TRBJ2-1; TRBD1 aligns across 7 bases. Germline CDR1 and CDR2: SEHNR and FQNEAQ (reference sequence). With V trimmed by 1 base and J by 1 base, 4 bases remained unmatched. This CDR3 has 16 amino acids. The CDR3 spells CASSLGQGLSYNEQFF. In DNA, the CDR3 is TGTGCCAGCAGCTTAGGACAGGGTTTGTCCTACAATGAGCAGTTCTTC.

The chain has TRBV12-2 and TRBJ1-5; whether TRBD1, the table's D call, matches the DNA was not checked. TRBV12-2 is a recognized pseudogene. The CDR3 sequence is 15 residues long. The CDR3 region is CASRPGGPRNQPQHF. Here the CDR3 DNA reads TGTGCAAGTCGCCCAGGGGGGCCTCGAAATCAGCCCCAGCATTTT.

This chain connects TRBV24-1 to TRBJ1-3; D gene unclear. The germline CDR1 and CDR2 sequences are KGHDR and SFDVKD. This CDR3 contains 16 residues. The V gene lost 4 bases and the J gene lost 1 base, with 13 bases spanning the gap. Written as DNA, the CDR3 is TGTGCCACCAGTGACCTCCGGTTACCATCTGGAAACACCATATATTTT. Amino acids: CATSDLRLPSGNTIYF.

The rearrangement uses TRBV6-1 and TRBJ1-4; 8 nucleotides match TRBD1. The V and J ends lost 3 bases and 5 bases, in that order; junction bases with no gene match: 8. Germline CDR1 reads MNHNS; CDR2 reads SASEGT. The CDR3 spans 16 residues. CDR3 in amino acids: CASSEASGQANEKLFF. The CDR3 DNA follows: TGTGCCAGCAGTGAGGCCTCGGGACAGGCAAATGAAAAACTGTTTTTT.

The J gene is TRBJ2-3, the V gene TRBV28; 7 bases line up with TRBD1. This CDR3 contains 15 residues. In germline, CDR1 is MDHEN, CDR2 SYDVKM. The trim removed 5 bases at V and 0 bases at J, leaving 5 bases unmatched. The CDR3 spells CASSRGGFSTDTQYF. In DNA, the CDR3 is TGTGCCAGCAGTCGAGGGGGCTTCAGCACAGATACGCAGTATTTT. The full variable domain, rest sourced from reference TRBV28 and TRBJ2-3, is DVKVTQSSRYLVKRTGEKVFLECVQDMDHENMFWYRQDPGLGLRLIYFSYDVKMKEKGDIPEGYSVSREKKERFSLILESASTNQTSMYLCASSRGGFSTDTQYFGPGTRLTVL.

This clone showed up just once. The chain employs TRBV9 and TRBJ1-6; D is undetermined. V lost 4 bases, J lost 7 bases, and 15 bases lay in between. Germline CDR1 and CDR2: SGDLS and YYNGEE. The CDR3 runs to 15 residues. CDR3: CASSSRERGNSPLHF. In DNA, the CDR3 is TGTGCCAGCAGCTCCCGGGAGCGAGGGAATTCACCCCTCCACTTT.

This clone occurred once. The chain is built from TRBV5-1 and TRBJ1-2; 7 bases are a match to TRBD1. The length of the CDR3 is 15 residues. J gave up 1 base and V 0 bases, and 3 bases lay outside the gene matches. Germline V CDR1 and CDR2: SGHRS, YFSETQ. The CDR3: CASSLARGSNYGYTF. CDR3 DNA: TGCGCCAGCAGCTTGGCCAGGGGGAGTAACTATGGCTACACCTTC.

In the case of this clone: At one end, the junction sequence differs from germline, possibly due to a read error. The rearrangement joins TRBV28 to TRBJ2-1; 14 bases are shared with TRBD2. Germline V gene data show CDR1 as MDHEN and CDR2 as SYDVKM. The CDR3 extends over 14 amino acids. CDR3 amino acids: CASRIDPGTSGRIF. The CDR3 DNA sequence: TGTGCCAGCAGAATTGACCCAGGGACTAGCGGGAGAATCTTC.

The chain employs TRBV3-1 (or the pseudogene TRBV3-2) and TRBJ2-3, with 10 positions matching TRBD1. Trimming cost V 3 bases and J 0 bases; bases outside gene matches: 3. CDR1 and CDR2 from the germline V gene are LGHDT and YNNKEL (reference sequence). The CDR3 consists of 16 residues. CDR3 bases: TGTGCCAGCAGCCAGAGACAGGGGGCCAGCACAGATACGCAGTATTTT. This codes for CASSQRQGASTDTQYF.

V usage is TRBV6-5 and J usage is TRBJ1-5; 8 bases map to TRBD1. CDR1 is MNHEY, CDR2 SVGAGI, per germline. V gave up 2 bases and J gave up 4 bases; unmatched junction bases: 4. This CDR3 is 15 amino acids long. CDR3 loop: CASSYRQGANQPQHF. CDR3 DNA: TGTGCCAGCAGTTACCGGCAGGGGGCGAATCAGCCCCAGCATTTT.

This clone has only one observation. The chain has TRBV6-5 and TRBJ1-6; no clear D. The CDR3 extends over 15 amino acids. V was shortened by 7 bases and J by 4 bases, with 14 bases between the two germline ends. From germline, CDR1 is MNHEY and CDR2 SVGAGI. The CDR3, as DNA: TGTGCCAGCACAGGCGGACTTATTTATAATTCACCCCTCCACTTT. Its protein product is CASTGGLIYNSPLHF.